Here is one T cell receptor (beta chain) with its context. Its target is unknown. With 1 base removed from V and 2 bases from J, the gap between germline ends came to 12 bases. This CDR3 has 15 amino acids. Germline loops: CDR1 SGHDT, CDR2 YYEEEE. The data belong to a study of radiation and T cells in renal cell carcinoma. Repertoires were generated with immunoSEQ multiplex PCR, while TCRdb's copy carries only in-frame clones and drops some. The sample has around 180,000 clones; roughly 90% are singletons. Points from the study as a whole: Top tumor clonotypes rose in blood 2 weeks post-radiation, then contracted.

The time point is: blood 4 weeks post-SBRT, at nephrectomy. Treatment meaning: 15 Gy SBRT to primary tumor, nephrectomy 4 weeks later. Nephrectomy followed 15 Gy stereotactic body radiation by 4 weeks. Sequencing was performed on blood, taken from a patient whose treatment included radiotherapy and nephrectomy. The clonotype originates from a woman aged 45-65 years with renal cell carcinoma. The chain carries TRBV5-6 and TRBJ1-2; perhaps TRBD1 as D (5 bases). The CDR3 DNA reads as TGTGCCAGCAGCTTGTGGGGCAGCTTAAACTATGGCTACACCTTC. Translated, it gives CASSLWGSLNYGYTF.